This TCR beta chain was retrieved from a study of cytomegalovirus exposure and HLA in healthy donors. The table came from immunoSEQ multiplex PCR; TCRdb's copy has only in-frame clones and leaves some out. The sample contains just over 65,000 clones, nearly 98% of which appear only once. The CDR3 consists of 17 residues. The germline V and J ends were trimmed by 2 bases and 5 bases, with 21 bases remaining between them. The germline V gene has CDR1 LNHDA and CDR2 SQIVND (reference sequence). This sequence was found in a woman aged 18-29 years in good health and CMV-seropositive. Sequenced sample: PBMCs. This chain uses TRBV19 with TRBJ2-5; D perhaps matches TRBD1 (6 bases). The CDR3 DNA reads TGTGCCAGTAGTATAAGGTTTAGTACCGCAGGGGCTGAGACCCAGTACTTC. This translates into CASSIRFSTAGAETQYF.